One sample yielded the 22 T cell receptor beta chains listed below, sequenced in a study of read filtering for tumor transcriptome and immune sequencing. From around 0.4 ug of RNA, a library with molecular barcoded alpha/delta and beta/gamma adaptors was made. One entry per CDR3 protein, called by TCRdb with MiXCR from the reads. This sample carries roughly 130,000 distinct CDR3 sequences, roughly 13% of them seen once, and the ten largest clones take approximately 10%. Sequenced sample: a population of CD138-negative cells sorted from bone marrow. Receptors were obtained from a donor over 35 with multiple myeloma.

In this sample, this clonotype turned up many times. The chain links TRBV4-2 to TRBJ1-6; D is possibly TRBD1 (6 bases). This CDR3 has 15 residues. Germline CDR1 is LGHNA and CDR2 is YNFKEQ. V dropped 1 base and J dropped 9 bases, with 13 bases sitting between them. CDR3 region: CASSQVQGRASPLHF. The CDR3 DNA reads TGTGCCAGCAGCCAAGTTCAGGGGAGGGCTTCACCCCTCCACTTT.

This clonotype was picked up many times. The chain couples TRBV2 to TRBJ2-3; D is uncertain. Germline V gene sequence: CDR1 SNHLY, CDR2 FYNNEI. The CDR3 runs to 15 residues. With 2 bases removed from V and 1 base from J, the gap between germline ends came to 10 bases. The CDR3 protein is CASSESRLGTDTQYF. CDR3 nucleotides: TGTGCCAGCAGTGAATCCAGGTTAGGCACAGATACGCAGTATTTT. The whole variable domain, remainder taken from reference TRBV2 and TRBJ2-3, is EPEVTQTPSHQVTQMGQEVILRCVPISNHLYFYWYRQILGQKVEFLVSFYNNEISEKSEIFDDQFSVERPDGSNFTLKIRSTKLEDSAMYFCASSESRLGTDTQYFGPGTRLTVL.

This clonotype has more than one count but fewer than ten. The chain recombines TRBV6-5 with TRBJ1-1, with 7 bases identical to TRBD1. The V segment lost 0 bases and the J segment 0 bases; nucleotides outside the gene matches: 1. CDR1 and CDR2 (germline): MNHEY, SVGAGI. The CDR3 length is 15 residues. The CDR3 sequence: CASSYSGGMNTEAFF. CDR3 DNA sequence: TGTGCCAGCAGTTACTCAGGGGGCATGAACACTGAAGCTTTCTTT.

A note on this clonotype: Given a much more abundant clone one base away, this may be a read error. V is TRBV4-1 and J is TRBJ2-1, with D maybe TRBD2 (6 bases). The CDR3 is made up of 16 amino acids. CDR1 and CDR2 (germline): MGHRA, YSYEKL. The CDR3 DNA reads TGCACCAGCAGCCAAGATCGGTCGGGAGTCTACAATGAGCAGTTCTTC. This sequence encodes CTSSQDRSGVYNEQFF.

This clonotype was detected many times. The chain couples TRBV7-3 to TRBJ1-1; D is ambiguous. CDR1 and CDR2 from the germline V gene are SGHTA and FQGTGA. V lost 1 base and J lost 0, with 6 bases in between. The CDR3 runs to 14 residues. The CDR3 here is CASSLSSMNTEAFF. In DNA form, the CDR3 reads TGTGCCAGCAGCTTAAGCAGCATGAACACTGAAGCTTTCTTT.

This clonotype was detected ten times or more. This chain uses TRBV6-5 with TRBJ2-6; D not certain. The CDR3 extends over 14 amino acids. In germline, CDR1 is MNHEY, CDR2 SVGAGI. Trimming removed 2 bases from V and 4 bases from J, with 6 bases in between. CDR3 region: CASSYHEGANVLTF. Written as DNA, the CDR3 is TGTGCCAGCAGTTACCATGAGGGGGCCAACGTCCTGACTTTC.

The chain is built from TRBV28 and TRBJ1-2; D not resolved. Germline CDR1 and CDR2: MDHEN and SYDVKM. Trimming stripped 6 bases from V and 8 bases from J, with 16 bases between. This CDR3 comprises 13 residues. CDR3 protein: CASRSGRIIGYTF. CDR3 in DNA: TGTGCCAGCAGGTCGGGTAGGATCATCGGCTACACCTTC.

In its sample, this clonotype was seen a few times. This sequence may be a read error, since a much larger clone differs from it by one base. The chain couples TRBV10-1 to TRBJ2-1; perhaps TRBD2 as D (6 bases). Germline V gene data show CDR1 as WNHNN and CDR2 as SYGVQD (reference sequence). CDR3 size: 14 residues. The CDR3 reads CASSESGGYNGQFF. CDR3 nucleotide sequence: TGCGCCAGCAGTGAGTCGGGGGGTTACAATGGGCAGTTCTTC.

This clonotype appeared many times. V usage is TRBV27 and J usage is TRBJ2-7; 7 nucleotides match TRBD2. In germline, CDR1 is MNHEY, CDR2 SMNVEV (reference sequence). The V and J ends lost 8 bases and 2 bases, in that order; junction bases with no gene match: 9. The CDR3 is 14 residues long. DNA of the CDR3: TGTGCCAGCGCCCTGGGGAGGGGCGCCTACGAGCAGTACTTC. It yields the protein CASALGRGAYEQYF.

This clonotype was counted many times. The V gene is TRBV5-1, the J gene TRBJ2-3; D may correspond to TRBD1 or TRBD2 (5 bases each). There are 15 residues in the CDR3. Germline lookup yields CDR1 SGHRS and CDR2 YFSETQ. Trimming cost V 8 bases and J 2 bases, with 18 bases left between them. The chain's CDR3 is CARQRGAEDTDTQYF. As DNA, the CDR3 is TGCGCCAGACAAAGAGGGGCAGAAGACACAGATACGCAGTATTTT.

Ten or more counts support this clonotype. The rearrangement joins TRBV29-1 to TRBJ2-1; no clear D. V dropped 7 bases and J dropped 0 bases, with 10 bases sitting between them. The CDR3 loop spans 13 amino acids. Germline V gives CDR1 SQVTM, CDR2 ANQGSEA. CDR3 in amino acids: CSAGPRSYNEQFF. The CDR3 nucleotides read TGCAGCGCGGGCCCCCGCTCCTACAATGAGCAGTTCTTC.

Ten or more counts support this clonotype. This rearrangement joins TRBV29-1 to TRBJ1-1; D remains unclear. The ends were cut back, 3 bases at V and 10 bases at J, with 9 bases in the middle. CDR3 length: 10 residues. Germline CDR1 and CDR2: SQVTM and ANQGSEA. The CDR3 sequence: CSVEQTRAFF. CDR3 coding DNA: TGCAGCGTTGAGCAGACTCGAGCTTTCTTT.

In its sample, this clonotype was seen many times. The V and J genes are TRBV9 and TRBJ1-6; tentative D call: TRBD1 (5 bases). The V and J ends lost 4 bases and 8 bases respectively, with 7 bases between them. The V gene's germline CDR1 is SGDLS and CDR2 YYNGEE. The CDR3 is 12 residues long. The CDR3 nucleotides read TGTGCCAGCAGCCGGGGGGATTCACCCCTCCACTTT. It codes for CASSRGDSPLHF.

J is TRBJ2-7 and V is TRBV20-1, with 7 bases aligning to TRBD1. V was pared by 5 bases and J by 0 bases, with 7 bases of the junction left unmatched. This CDR3 is built from 14 residues. Germline CDR1 reads DFQATT; CDR2 reads SNEGSKA (reference sequence). The CDR3 region is CSAGNGTASYEQYF. CDR3 DNA sequence: TGCAGTGCTGGTAACGGGACAGCCTCCTACGAGCAGTACTTC.

The table lists this clonotype with many counts. The chain has TRBV6-1 and TRBJ2-3, with D perhaps matching TRBD1 or TRBD2 (5 bases each). The V end was cut by 6 bases, the J end by 4 bases, with 8 bases between. The CDR3 contains 12 residues. In germline, CDR1 is MNHNS, CDR2 SASEGT. The DNA of the CDR3 is TGTGCCAGCAGGGGGACGGCAGATACGCAGTATTTT. This gives the protein CASRGTADTQYF.

This clonotype was counted many times. The chain uses TRBV29-1 and TRBJ2-1; perhaps D is TRBD1 or TRBD2 (5 bases each). Germline V lookup: CDR1 SQVTM, CDR2 ANQGSEA. Trimming left V 6 bases short and J 2 bases short, with 17 bases between. This CDR3 is 15 amino acids long. The CDR3: CSVGRAGSTYNEQFF. For the CDR3, the DNA is TGCAGCGTGGGACGTGCGGGCTCTACCTACAATGAGCAGTTCTTC.

This clonotype occurred many times. The genes are TRBV10-3 and TRBJ1-5; D not certain. The germline V gene has CDR1 ENHRY and CDR2 SYGVKD. The V and J ends lost 3 bases and 4 bases respectively, with 4 bases between them. The CDR3 totals 12 residues. The CDR3 is CAISDGNQPQHF. CDR3 sequence (DNA): TGTGCCATCAGTGACGGAAATCAGCCCCAGCATTTT.

This clonotype was detected ten times or more. V usage is TRBV6-1 and J usage is TRBJ2-1; 7 bases align to TRBD2. The CDR3 totals 11 residues. V trimming: 3 bases; J trimming: 15 bases; junction bases outside the gene matches: 5. Germline V CDR1 and CDR2: MNHNS, SASEGT. This chain's CDR3 is CASSDYVAGFF. CDR3 bases: TGTGCCAGCAGTGATTACGTAGCGGGGTTCTTC.

This clonotype was recorded many times. This chain links TRBV19 with TRBJ2-2, with 13 bases identical to TRBD2. Germline CDR1 reads LNHDA; CDR2 reads SQIVND (reference sequence). The CDR3 has 16 residues. The ends lost 4 bases at V and 4 bases at J; junction bases unmatched: 3. Here the CDR3 DNA reads TGTGCCAGTAGTACAGGACTAGCGGGAGTCACCGGGGAGCTGTTTTTT. Translating gives CASSTGLAGVTGELFF. Supplemented by reference TRBV19 and TRBJ2-2, the full variable domain reads DGGITQSPKYLFRKEGQNVTLSCEQNLNHDAMYWYRQDPGQGLRLIYYSQIVNDFQKGDIAEGYSVSREKKESFPLTVTSAQKNPTAFYLCASSTGLAGVTGELFFGEGSRLTVL.

There are many counts of this clonotype. The chain carries TRBV5-1 and TRBJ2-5, with D tentatively TRBD2 (5 bases). The CDR3 extends over 15 amino acids. Germline values: CDR1 SGHRS, CDR2 YFSETQ. V was trimmed by 0 bases and J by 5 bases, leaving 14 bases between them. CDR3 sequence: CASSLAGSLGETQYF. Written as DNA, the CDR3 is TGCGCCAGCAGCTTGGCTGGGAGTCTAGGGGAGACCCAGTACTTC.

This clonotype was detected ten times or more. The chain joins TRBV20-1 to TRBJ2-7; TRBD2 agrees at 8 bases. V lost 2 bases and J lost 6; bases outside the gene matches: 6. CDR1 is DFQATT and CDR2 is SNEGSKA in the germline V gene (reference sequence). The CDR3 covers 13 residues. CDR3 coding DNA: TGCAGTGCTAGACAAAGCGGGAGTTTCGAGCAGTACTTC. It specifies CSARQSGSFEQYF.

Many counts were recorded for this clonotype. The chain employs TRBV29-1 and TRBJ1-2; TRBD1 matches at 10 bases. Looked up from germline, CDR1 is SQVTM and CDR2 is ANQGSEA. The V and J ends lost 8 bases and 8 bases, in that order; junction bases with no gene match: 11. The CDR3 is 13 amino acids. The CDR3: CSSRDRGVLGYTF. DNA for the CDR3: TGCAGCTCCCGGGACAGGGGTGTATTAGGCTACACCTTC.